What follows is one T cell receptor (beta chain) and its context. Antigen specificity is unknown. The PCR ran on 60 Vbeta and 13 Jbeta primers. TCRdb keeps only in-frame clones here, not all; method: immunoSEQ multiplex PCR. The repertoire table contains about 130,000 clones. This record comes from a study of cytomegalovirus exposure and HLA in healthy donors. Study-level findings and limits: Associated with cytomegalovirus, according to the listing, were some 150 TCR beta chains.

The germline CDR1 and CDR2 sequences are SGHVS and FQNEAQ. The CDR3 length is 16 residues. The V gene end was trimmed by 4 bases and the J gene end by 5 bases; junction bases not matched to a gene: 14. Healthy donors of bone marrow made up the group. The sample was PBMCs. This sequence originates from a woman aged 60-75 years in good health and CMV-seronegative. This chain links TRBV7-8 with TRBJ2-7; 7 bases are a match to TRBD1. The CDR3 sequence: CASSSLPTGVPHEQYF. The CDR3 nucleotides are TGTGCCAGCAGCTCCCTCCCCACAGGGGTACCTCACGAGCAGTACTTC.